The rows below give T cell receptor beta chains drawn from one sample of a study of blood T cell repertoires in COVID-19. Measured with immunoSEQ multiplex PCR; TCRdb has only the in-frame clones, and not every one. The table lists a few hundred thousand clones, about four fifths of them singletons, with about 3.4% in the top ten. The sample was peripheral blood. All receptors derive from a woman aged 18-35 years with acute or convalescent COVID-19. CDR3s include the opening cysteine and the closing phenylalanine or tryptophan. D genes are given only for firm matches. Size values are once, few and many counts, or a class for expanded clones, and some rows have none.

>TRBD1|TRBV6-5|once|TRBJ1-1
CASSYEYRGNTEAFF
TGTGCCAGCAGTTACGAATACAGGGGGAACACTGAAGCTTTCTTT
>NA|TRBV5-1|NA|TRBJ2-2
CASSPERGFGTGELFF
TGCGCCAGCAGCCCAGAACGGGGGTTTGGTACCGGGGAGCTGTTTTTT
>TRBD2|TRBV9|NA|TRBJ2-5
CASSVGPSGSRETQYF
TGTGCCAGCAGCGTAGGCCCTAGCGGGAGTAGAGAGACCCAGTACTTC
>NA|TRBV9|NA|TRBJ1-4
CASSAGARGAAEKLFF
TGTGCCAGCAGCGCGGGAGCCCGCGGGGCGGCTGAAAAACTGTTTTTT
>TRBD1|TRBV2|NA|TRBJ2-2
CASLRDRTNTGELFF
TGTGCCAGCCTTAGGGACAGAACGAACACCGGGGAGCTGTTTTTT
>TRBD1|TRBV13|NA|TRBJ1-2
CASSLGTGVGYGYTF
TGTGCCAGCAGCTTAGGGACAGGGGTGGGCTATGGCTACACCTTC
>NA|TRBV5-5|NA|TRBJ2-7
CASSLVGRTLHLEQYF
TGTGCCAGCAGCTTGGTGGGTAGGACTCTTCACTTGGAGCAGTACTTC
>NA|TRBV3-1/TRBV3-2|NA|TRBJ2-5
CASSQLQETQYF
TGTGCCAGCAGCCAACTACAAGAGACCCAGTACTTC
>TRBD2|TRBV9|NA|TRBJ2-1
CASSVGGRGNEQFF
TGTGCCAGCAGCGTCGGCGGGAGGGGGAATGAGCAGTTCTTC
>TRBD1|TRBV28|NA|TRBJ2-3
CASTLGDRVDTQYF
TGTGCCAGCACCCTGGGGGACAGGGTGGATACGCAGTATTTT
>TRBD1|TRBV6-6|NA|TRBJ1-2
CASSRTGVEVAYGYTF
TGTGCCAGCAGTCGGACAGGGGTAGAGGTGGCCTATGGCTACACCTTC
>TRBD2|TRBV3-1/TRBV3-2|NA|TRBJ2-2
CASSPRRGTGELFF
TGTGCCAGCAGCCCTAGGCGGGGGACCGGGGAGCTGTTTTTT
>NA|TRBV6-2/TRBV6-3|NA|TRBJ1-5
CASSPSTGHHQPQHF
TGTGCCAGCAGCCCCAGCACGGGACACCATCAGCCCCAGCATTTT
>NA|TRBV19|NA|TRBJ1-1
CASSMVPPSNTEAFF
TGTGCCAGTAGTATGGTACCCCCGAGTAACACTGAAGCTTTCTTT
>TRBD1|TRBV7-8|NA|TRBJ1-1
CASSLISGGTEAFF
TGTGCCAGCAGCTTAATATCAGGGGGCACTGAAGCTTTCTTT
>NA|TRBV6-5|NA|TRBJ2-7
CASSYLGGYEQYF
TGTGCCAGCAGTTATCTGGGGGGCTACGAGCAGTACTTC
>NA|TRBV5-4|NA|TRBJ2-5
CASSILETQYF
TGTGCCAGCAGCATCCTAGAGACCCAGTACTTC
>NA|TRBV6-5|NA|TRBJ2-2
CASRTGGTAGELFF
TGTGCCAGCCGGACTGGCGGGACGGCCGGGGAGCTGTTTTTT
>TRBD1|TRBV29-1|NA|TRBJ1-1
CSVEGGRGRLDGEAFF
TGCAGCGTTGAAGGGGGCAGGGGGCGCCTGGATGGTGAAGCTTTCTTT
>NA|TRBV6-5|few|TRBJ1-1
CASSHRREKAFF
TGTGCCAGCAGCCACAGACGGGAAAAAGCTTTCTTT
>TRBD1|TRBV3-1/TRBV3-2|NA|TRBJ1-6
CASSQAPQGGNSPLHF
TGTGCCAGCAGCCAGGCCCCACAGGGGGGGAATTCACCCCTCCACTTT
>TRBD1|TRBV27|NA|TRBJ1-5
CASASGTGTYQPQHF
TGTGCCAGCGCCTCCGGGACAGGAACTTATCAGCCCCAGCATTTT
>TRBD2|TRBV6-1|NA|TRBJ2-3
CASSEGEGADTQYF
TGTGCCAGCAGTGAAGGGGAGGGCGCCGATACGCAGTATTTT
>NA|TRBV5-6|NA|TRBJ2-5
CASSLRFSGGEGPGETQYF
TGTGCCAGCAGCTTGAGGTTCTCGGGCGGTGAAGGCCCGGGGGAGACCCAGTACTTC
>TRBD1|TRBV27|NA|TRBJ1-5
CASSLARGNQPQHF
TGTGCCAGCAGTTTGGCCAGGGGGAATCAGCCCCAGCATTTT
>TRBD2|TRBV10-3|NA|TRBJ2-5
CAISESTGGHQRETQYF
TGTGCCATCAGTGAGTCAACGGGAGGCCATCAGCGAGAGACCCAGTACTTC
>NA|TRBV18|once|TRBJ1-2
CASSPGGQQSHGYTF
TGTGCCAGCTCACCAGGTGGACAGCAGTCTCATGGCTACACCTTC
>NA|TRBV10-3|NA|TRBJ1-1
CAIRGFTGHLTEAFF
TGTGCCATCAGGGGTTTCACAGGACACCTCACTGAAGCTTTCTTT
>TRBD1|TRBV5-5|NA|TRBJ1-2
CASSYSRTGGVYGYTF
TGTGCCAGCAGCTATTCCCGGACAGGTGGGGTCTATGGCTACACCTTC
>NA|TRBV6-1|NA|TRBJ1-4
CASSELGGPTHEKLFF
TGTGCCAGCAGTGAATTAGGGGGACCAACTCATGAAAAACTGTTTTTT
>TRBD2|TRBV6-2/TRBV6-3|few|TRBJ2-5
CASSRPSGSLQETQYF
TGTGCCAGCAGTCGCCCAAGCGGGAGCCTACAAGAGACCCAGTACTTC
>TRBD2|TRBV11-2|NA|TRBJ2-5
CASSLARTSGIGETQYF
TGTGCCAGCAGCTTAGCAAGGACTAGCGGGATCGGGGAGACCCAGTACTTC
>NA|TRBV4-3|NA|TRBJ2-1
CASSHQSSADEQFF
TGCGCCAGCAGCCACCAGTCTAGCGCTGATGAGCAGTTCTTC
>NA|TRBV6-1|NA|TRBJ1-1
CASSALGGGGLTEAFF
TGTGCCAGCAGTGCCCTAGGCGGGGGAGGTTTAACTGAAGCTTTCTTT
>NA|TRBV6-5|once|TRBJ1-4
CASSYSGGYGEKLFF
TGTGCCAGCAGTTACTCGGGGGGGTACGGTGAAAAACTGTTTTTT
>TRBD2|TRBV5-1|NA|TRBJ2-1
CASSLGLAGGYEQFF
TGCGCCAGCAGCTTGGGACTAGCGGGAGGGTATGAGCAGTTCTTC
>NA|TRBV6-5|NA|TRBJ1-2
CASSYSGRVFDGYTF
TGTGCCAGCAGTTACTCGGGCAGGGTTTTTGATGGCTACACCTTC
>NA|TRBV7-8|NA|TRBJ1-2
CASSLEGQFGNYGYTF
TGTGCCAGCAGCTTAGAGGGGCAATTTGGAAACTATGGCTACACCTTC
>TRBD2|TRBV5-6|NA|TRBJ2-7
CASSLGLADYEQYF
TGTGCCAGCAGCCTAGGACTAGCGGACTACGAGCAGTACTTC
>TRBD1|TRBV27|NA|TRBJ1-5
CASSRDRGNQPQHF
TGTGCCAGCTCCCGGGACAGGGGCAATCAGCCCCAGCATTTT
>NA|TRBV5-4|NA|TRBJ2-3
CASSYRLGTDTQYF
TGTGCCAGCAGCTATCGACTAGGAACAGATACGCAGTATTTT
>NA|TRBV25-1|NA|TRBJ1-2
CASRPQGGFWGYTF
TGTGCCAGCAGACCACAGGGAGGGTTTTGGGGCTACACCTTC
>NA|TRBV5-1|NA|TRBJ1-2
CASSVGRLGYTF
TGCGCCAGCAGCGTAGGAAGACTGGGCTACACCTTC
>NA|TRBV7-8|NA|TRBJ1-1
CASSLARITGSSTEAFF
TGTGCCAGCAGCTTAGCGAGAATCACAGGGTCGAGCACTGAAGCTTTCTTT
>NA|TRBV7-9|NA|TRBJ2-2
CASSSRTIILAGELFF
TGTGCCAGCAGCTCTCGGACAATAATTTTGGCCGGGGAGCTGTTTTTT
>TRBD2|TRBV11-1|NA|TRBJ2-1
CASSFGRESSREQFF
TGTGCCAGCAGCTTCGGGCGGGAGTCATCTAGAGAGCAGTTCTTC
>NA|TRBV30|NA|TRBJ1-2
CAWQVGGRGYTF
TGTGCCTGGCAAGTCGGGGGGCGAGGCTACACCTTC
>NA|TRBV19|NA|TRBJ1-2
CASGYRASGYTF
TGTGCCAGTGGGTACAGGGCGTCGGGCTACACCTTC
>TRBD1|TRBV10-3|NA|TRBJ2-2
CAISESGGQGNTGELFF
TGTGCCATCAGTGAGTCGGGGGGACAGGGGAACACCGGGGAGCTGTTTTTT
>NA|TRBV19|NA|TRBJ1-6
CASRRTVDSPLHF
TGTGCCAGTAGGAGGACAGTCGATTCACCCCTCCACTTT
>NA|TRBV10-3|once|TRBJ2-7
CAISGQTSFSREQYF
TGTGCCATCAGTGGACAAACTAGTTTCTCTCGGGAGCAGTACTTC
>NA|TRBV5-1|once|TRBJ2-5
CASSFGRPQETQYF
TGCGCCAGCAGCTTCGGCAGGCCCCAAGAGACCCAGTACTTC
>NA|TRBV7-2|few|TRBJ2-5
CASSSRVQETQYF
TGTGCCAGCAGCTCCAGGGTTCAAGAGACCCAGTACTTC